This T cell receptor (beta chain) came from a study of early T cells in non-severe SARS-CoV-2 infection. TCRdb re-called the 5' RACE reads through MiXCR, storing one row per CDR3 protein. The table shows 15,000 to 25,000 distinct CDR3 sequences, with less than 5% occurring only once. The V gene's germline CDR1 is SGHVS and CDR2 FNYEAQ. This CDR3 contains 13 residues. Trimming removed 6 bases from V and 4 bases from J; junction bases left unmatched: 2. This clonotype was counted between two and nine times. The sample comprised whole blood. J is TRBJ2-7 and V is TRBV7-6; 11 bases fit TRBD1. The receptor was derived from an adult who was a healthcare worker with PCR-confirmed SARS-CoV-2 infection or an uninfected control (not recorded which). The CDR3 nucleotides read TGTGCCAGCAGAGGGACAGGGGGTTACGAGCAGTACTTC. As protein: CASRGTGGYEQYF.